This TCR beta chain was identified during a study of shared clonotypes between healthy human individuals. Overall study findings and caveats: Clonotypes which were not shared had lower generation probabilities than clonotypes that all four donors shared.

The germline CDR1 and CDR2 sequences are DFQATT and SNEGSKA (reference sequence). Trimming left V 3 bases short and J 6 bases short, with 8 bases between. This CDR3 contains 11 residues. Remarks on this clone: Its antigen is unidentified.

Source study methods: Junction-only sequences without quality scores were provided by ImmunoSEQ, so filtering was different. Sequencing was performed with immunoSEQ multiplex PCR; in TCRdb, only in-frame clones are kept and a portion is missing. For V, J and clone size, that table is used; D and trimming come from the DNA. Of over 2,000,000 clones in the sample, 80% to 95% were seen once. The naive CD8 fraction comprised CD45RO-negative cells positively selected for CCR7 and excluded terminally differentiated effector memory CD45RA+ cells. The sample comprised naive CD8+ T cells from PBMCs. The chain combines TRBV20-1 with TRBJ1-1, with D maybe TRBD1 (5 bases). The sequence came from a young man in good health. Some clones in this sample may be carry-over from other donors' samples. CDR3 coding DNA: TGCAGTGCTAGGCAGGGTGCTGAAGCTTTCTTT. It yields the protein CSARQGAEAFF.